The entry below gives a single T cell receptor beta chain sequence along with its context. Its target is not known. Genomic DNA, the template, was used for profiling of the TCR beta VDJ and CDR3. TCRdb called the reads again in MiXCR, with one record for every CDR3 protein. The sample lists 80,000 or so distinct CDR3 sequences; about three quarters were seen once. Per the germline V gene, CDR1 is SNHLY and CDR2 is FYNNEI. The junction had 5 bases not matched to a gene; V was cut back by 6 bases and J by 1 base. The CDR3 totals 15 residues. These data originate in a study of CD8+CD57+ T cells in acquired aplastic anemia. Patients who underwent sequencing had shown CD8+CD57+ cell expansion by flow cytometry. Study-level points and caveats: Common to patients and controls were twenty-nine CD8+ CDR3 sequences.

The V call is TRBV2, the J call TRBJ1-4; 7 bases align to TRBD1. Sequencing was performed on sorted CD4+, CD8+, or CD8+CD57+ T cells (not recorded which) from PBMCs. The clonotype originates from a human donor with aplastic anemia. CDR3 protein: CASRETGLTNEKLFF. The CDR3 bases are TGTGCCAGCAGGGAGACAGGGCTAACTAATGAAAAACTGTTTTTT.